This T cell receptor (beta chain) was sequenced for a study of blood T cell repertoires in COVID-19. Looked up from germline, CDR1 is MNHNY and CDR2 is SVGAGI (reference sequence). Trimming took 4 bases from V and 2 from J; bases not matched to a gene: 1. This CDR3 is 14 amino acids long. Using immunoSEQ multiplex PCR, the repertoire was profiled, and TCRdb retains in-frame clones only, with some absent. The table records approximately 390,000 clones, almost 90% of them present only once. The receptor comes from a man younger than 35 with active or convalescent COVID-19. Sequenced input: peripheral blood. The V gene is TRBV6-6, the J gene TRBJ1-1; 10 bases agree with TRBD1. The CDR3 spells CASSWTGGNTEAFF. Written as DNA, the CDR3 is TGTGCCAGCAGTTGGACAGGGGGTAACACTGAAGCTTTCTTT.